This T cell receptor (beta chain) was recovered during a study of blood T cell repertoires in COVID-19. Whole-study context: Acute and convalescent COVID-19 samples came from the United States, Italy and Spain. Nucleic acid was either cDNA or gDNA, and it came from T cells, B-cell-depleted T cells, or PBMCs.

The CDR3 spans 17 residues. Germline values: CDR1 LGHNA, CDR2 YNFKEQ. Trimming cost V 4 bases and J 1 base, with 19 bases left between them. As processed by the authors: Nucleated cell counts were estimated from reference gene primer amplification. Libraries were prepared by immunoSEQ multiplex PCR; TCRdb keeps only in-frame clonotypes and omits some of them. The DNA was the basis for D and trimming; V, J and clone size are from that table. The table includes over 85,000 clones, 91% detected once. The clonotype originates from a human donor with active COVID-19. The donor label of this sample is uncertain. The specimen sequenced was peripheral blood. The J gene is TRBJ2-5, the V gene TRBV4-2, with a weak D call TRBD2 (6 bases). This chain's CDR3 is CASSRKADPGGQETQYF. CDR3 in DNA: TGTGCCAGCAGCCGCAAAGCAGACCCCGGGGGCCAAGAGACCCAGTACTTC.